Included here is one TCR beta chain sequence, with context. Its antigen is not known. This sample is drawn from a study of cytomegalovirus exposure and HLA in healthy donors. The V and J ends lost 5 bases and 4 bases, in that order; junction bases with no gene match: 8. Looked up from germline, CDR1 is SNHLY and CDR2 is FYNNEI. The CDR3 consists of 15 residues. Study observations and caveats: Follow-up analysis seemed to connect common viral pathogens with several of the most significant clusters identified. It was likely that a cluster of highly shared sequence variants was a sequencing artifact. There were some public TCRs occurring in many donors, but most TCR sequences were rare.

60 Vbeta and 13 Jbeta primers were used in PCR. Per the original data handling: The count from a later analysis was 79 million or so unique TCR beta chains, about 9.9 million of them shared. The assay was immunoSEQ multiplex PCR, and TCRdb's table has in-frame clones only and misses some. V and J calls and clone size are given by that table; D and trimming were obtained from the DNA. The data show 160,000 or so clones, with 80% seen just once and 1.3% held by the top ten. The receptor was isolated from a woman in her forties or fifties in good health and CMV-seronegative. Sequenced sample: PBMCs. The chain is built from TRBV2 and TRBJ2-7, with TRBD2 matching over 10 bases. CDR3 sequence: CASSTEAGGPYEQYF. DNA for the CDR3: TGTGCCAGCAGTACAGAAGCGGGAGGGCCTTACGAGCAGTACTTC. The whole variable domain, remainder taken from reference TRBV2 and TRBJ2-7, is EPEVTQTPSHQVTQMGQEVILRCVPISNHLYFYWYRQILGQKVEFLVSFYNNEISEKSEIFDDQFSVERPDGSNFTLKIRSTKLEDSAMYFCASSTEAGGPYEQYFGPGTRLTVT.